This T cell receptor beta chain was found in a study of blood T cell repertoires in COVID-19 (dated by TCRdb to about 2020). At the level of the whole study: Samples covering the acute and convalescent phases of COVID-19 were provided by collaborators in the United States, Italy and Spain. Samples came from the ongoing ImmuneRACE study (first 160 participants) plus 1,254 subjects from 6 global collaborators. Subjects who had been exposed to COVID-19, were actively infected with it, or had recovered from it provided the deeply sampled blood TCRbeta repertoires that made up the dataset. HLA class I and class II types, where available, came from metadata supplied by the sample provider rather than from assay-based typing. The material from the prospective study consisted of cDNA or gDNA derived from T cells, B-cell-depleted T cells, or PBMCs. The sample metadata nearly always contained a de-identified subject ID, COVID-19 status, age in years and sex. The repertoires were released in a freely available public database intended as a resource for research on the immune response to SARS-CoV-2. What the work shows at the level of the full study, not this receptor alone: How much clinical and demographic metadata was included differed by source and by participant, and the metadata was provided uncurated.

V and J are truncated by 4 bases and 3 bases respectively, leaving an intervening sequence of 16 bases. The CDR1 and CDR2 encoded by the germline V gene are MNHEY and SVGAGI. Inclusive of the bounding cysteine and phenylalanine, the CDR3 is 16 residues long. Only CDR3 DNA remains: 48 bases, in frame from the first base. The immunoSEQ Assay, a bias-controlled multiplex PCR, was used to amplify TCRbeta CDR3 regions from genomic DNA. As for how the authors treated the data: Nucleated cell counts per sample were estimated from amplification of reference gene primers within the assay. To quantify the absolute abundance of each unique TCRbeta CDR3 rearrangement, sequence reads were collapsed and filtered. Productive Simpson clonality was computed per sample as the square root of Simpson's diversity index over productive rearrangements. TCRdb mirrors the immuneACCESS table, restricted to in-frame sequences. Some clones are absent from its copies; in checked studies, under half trace to an unresolved V gene, and the reason for the others is unknown. That table furnishes V, J and clone size, whereas the DNA furnished D and trimming. The sample table lists about 160,000 clones, about 85% of them with a count of one. Approximately 8.4% of the sample is in the top ten clones.

On this clone itself: What this receptor recognizes is not known. Base qualities are missing; no much larger clone stands one base away.

In the prospective study, participants were about 18 to 95 years old, resided in about two dozen geographic areas of the United States, and were enrolled through a virtual design. In the prospective study, participants were assigned to cohorts based on the clinical history participants reported in a screening survey and a study questionnaire. ImmuneRACE Cohort 3 recovered participants were defined by two consecutive negative NP/OP PCR tests, healthcare professional clearance, or symptom resolution. In the prospective study, mobile phlebotomists collected whole blood, serum and a nasopharyngeal or oropharyngeal swab from each participant. Prospective study participants could optionally give additional blood draws and questionnaires over a roughly two-month period. Blood samples from the prospective study were shipped frozen or at room temperature prior to DNA extraction.

Sequencing used PBMCs or T cells enriched from blood (not recorded which). The receptor chain draws on TRBV6-5 and TRBJ1-5; TRBD1 is possibly the D segment (5 matching bases). This clonotype was obtained from a woman in her forties or fifties who had recovered from COVID-19. The nucleotide sequence is given as TGTGCCAGCAGTTCGGGGGTATCTAACTCCAATCAGCCCCAGCATTTT. This encodes CASSSGVSNSNQPQHF.